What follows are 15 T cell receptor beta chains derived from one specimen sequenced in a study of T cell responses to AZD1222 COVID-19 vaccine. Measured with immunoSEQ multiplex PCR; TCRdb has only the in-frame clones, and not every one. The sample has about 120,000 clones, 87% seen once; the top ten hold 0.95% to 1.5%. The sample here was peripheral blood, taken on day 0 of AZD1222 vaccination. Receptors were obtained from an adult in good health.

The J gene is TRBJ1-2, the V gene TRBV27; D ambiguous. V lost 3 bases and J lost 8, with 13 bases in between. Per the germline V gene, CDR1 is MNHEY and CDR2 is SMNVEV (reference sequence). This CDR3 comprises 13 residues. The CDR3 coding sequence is TGTGCCAGCAGTTTGTCGTTTAATCGGGGCTACACCTTC. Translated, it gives CASSLSFNRGYTF.

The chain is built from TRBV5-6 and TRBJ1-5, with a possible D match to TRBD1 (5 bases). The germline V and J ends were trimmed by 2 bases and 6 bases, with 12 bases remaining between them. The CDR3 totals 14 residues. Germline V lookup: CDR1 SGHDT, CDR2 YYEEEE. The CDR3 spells CASSFFRDRQPQHF. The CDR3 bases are TGTGCCAGCAGCTTTTTCAGGGATCGTCAGCCCCAGCATTTT.

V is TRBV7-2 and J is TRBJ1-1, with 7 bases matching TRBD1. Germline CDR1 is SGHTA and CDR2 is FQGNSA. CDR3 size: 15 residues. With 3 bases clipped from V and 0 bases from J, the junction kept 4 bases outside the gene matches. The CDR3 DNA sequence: TGTGCCAGCAGCTTGGTCGGACAGGTGAACACTGAAGCTTTCTTT. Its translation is CASSLVGQVNTEAFF.

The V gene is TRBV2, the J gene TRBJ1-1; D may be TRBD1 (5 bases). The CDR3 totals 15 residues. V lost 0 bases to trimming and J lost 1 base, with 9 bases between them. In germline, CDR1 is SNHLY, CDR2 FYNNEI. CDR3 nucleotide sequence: TGTGCCAGCAGTGAAGCGCTGGGGGGGAACACTGAAGCTTTCTTT. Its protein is CASSEALGGNTEAFF.

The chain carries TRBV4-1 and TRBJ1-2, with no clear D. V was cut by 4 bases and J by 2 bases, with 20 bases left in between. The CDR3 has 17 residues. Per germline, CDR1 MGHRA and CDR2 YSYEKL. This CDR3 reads CASSPEDPMAGNYGYTF. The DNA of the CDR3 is TGCGCCAGCAGCCCCGAGGACCCGATGGCCGGGAACTATGGCTACACCTTC.

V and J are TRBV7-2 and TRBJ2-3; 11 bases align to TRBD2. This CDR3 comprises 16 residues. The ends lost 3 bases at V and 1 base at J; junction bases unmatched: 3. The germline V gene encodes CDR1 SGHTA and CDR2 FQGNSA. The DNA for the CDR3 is TGTGCCAGCAGCTTTTTACTAGCGGGGGGCACAGATACGCAGTATTTT. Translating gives CASSFLLAGGTDTQYF.

CDR3 nucleotides: TGCGCCAGCCTAACGGGCGCTCTCGATTCACCCCTCCACTTT. Translated, it gives CASLTGALDSPLHF. V gene TRBV10-2 combines with J gene TRBJ1-6; D gene unclear. The V gene lost 8 bases and the J gene lost 8 bases, with 16 bases spanning the gap. Germline loops: CDR1 WSHSY, CDR2 SAAADI. This CDR3 has 14 residues.

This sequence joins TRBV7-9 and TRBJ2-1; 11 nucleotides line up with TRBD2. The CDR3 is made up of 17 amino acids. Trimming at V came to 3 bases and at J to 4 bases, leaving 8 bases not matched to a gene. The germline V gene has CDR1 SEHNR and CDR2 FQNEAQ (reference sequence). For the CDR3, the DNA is TGTGCCAGCAGCTTTGTTACTAGCGGGGGAATTTACAATGAGCAGTTCTTC. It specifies CASSFVTSGGIYNEQFF.

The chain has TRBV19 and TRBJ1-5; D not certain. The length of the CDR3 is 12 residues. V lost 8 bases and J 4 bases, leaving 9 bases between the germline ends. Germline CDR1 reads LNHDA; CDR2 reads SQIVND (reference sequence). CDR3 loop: CASSGRNQPQHF. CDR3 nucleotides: TGTGCCAGTTCGGGCCGAAATCAGCCCCAGCATTTT.

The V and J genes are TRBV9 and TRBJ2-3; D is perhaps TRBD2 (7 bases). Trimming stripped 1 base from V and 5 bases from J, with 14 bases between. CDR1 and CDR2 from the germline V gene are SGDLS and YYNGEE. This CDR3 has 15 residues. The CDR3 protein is CASSVNRGAVDTQYF. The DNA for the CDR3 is TGTGCCAGCAGCGTAAACCGGGGGGCTGTAGATACGCAGTATTTT.

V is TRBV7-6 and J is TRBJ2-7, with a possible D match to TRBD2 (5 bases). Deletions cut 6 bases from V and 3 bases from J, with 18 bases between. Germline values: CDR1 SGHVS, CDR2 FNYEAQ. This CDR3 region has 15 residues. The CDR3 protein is CASSPRPAGGYEQYF. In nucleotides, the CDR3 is TGTGCCAGCAGTCCCCGACCGGCGGGCGGCTACGAGCAGTACTTC.

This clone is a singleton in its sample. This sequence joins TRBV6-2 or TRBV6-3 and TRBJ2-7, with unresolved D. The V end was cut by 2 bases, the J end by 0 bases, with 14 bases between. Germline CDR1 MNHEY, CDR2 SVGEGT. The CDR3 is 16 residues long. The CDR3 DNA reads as TGTGCCAGCAGTTACCTCGGTGGTCCGAGCTCCTACGAGCAGTACTTC. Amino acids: CASSYLGGPSSYEQYF.

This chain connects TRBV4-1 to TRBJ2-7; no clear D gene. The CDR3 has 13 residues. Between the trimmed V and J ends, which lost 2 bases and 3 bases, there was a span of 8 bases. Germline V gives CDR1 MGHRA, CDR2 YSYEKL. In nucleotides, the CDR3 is TGCGCCAGCAGCCAAAAGATCGGCTACGAGCAGTACTTC. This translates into CASSQKIGYEQYF.

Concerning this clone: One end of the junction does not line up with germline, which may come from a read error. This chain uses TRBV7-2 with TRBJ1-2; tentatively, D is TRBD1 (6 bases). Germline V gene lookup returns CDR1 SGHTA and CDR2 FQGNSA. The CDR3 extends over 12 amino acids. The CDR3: CASSLPGEVHPF. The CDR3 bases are TGTGCCAGCAGCTTACCAGGGGAGGTCCACCCCTTC.

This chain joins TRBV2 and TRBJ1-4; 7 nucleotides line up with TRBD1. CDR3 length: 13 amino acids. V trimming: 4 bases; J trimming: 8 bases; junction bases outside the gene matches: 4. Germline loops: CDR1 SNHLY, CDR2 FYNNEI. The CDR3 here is CASSVTGTEKLFF. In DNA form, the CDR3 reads TGTGCCAGCAGTGTGACAGGGACCGAAAAACTGTTTTTT.